The 5 T cell receptor beta chains presented below share a single source sample, sequenced in a study of regulatory T cells in long-lasting Graves disease. Time point given: newly diagnosed GD, antithyroid drugs for less than 3 months. TCR sequences were obtained from RNA taken from PBMCs. Assembly of TCR beta libraries relied on iRepertoire HTBI primers together with Arm-PCR of CDR3 regions. TCRdb re-derived calls from the multiplex PCR reads in MiXCR, one entry per CDR3 protein. The sample contains 400,000 to 550,000 distinct CDR3 sequences, about 16% of which appear only once. These data were likewise used in another study, on T cells in Graves' hyperthyroidism and ophthalmopathy.

The sample was peripheral blood mononuclear cells (PBMCs), taken at new diagnosis, from a patient treated with antithyroid drugs. All receptors derive from a woman between 18 and 29 years old with Graves disease.

The V call is TRBV5-1, the J call TRBJ2-3; D might be TRBD2 (6 bases). CDR3 length: 16 residues. Germline-derived CDR1 and CDR2 are SGHRS and YFSETQ. The V gene lost 4 bases and the J gene lost 3 bases, with 18 bases spanning the gap. The DNA for the CDR3 is TGCGCCAGCAGCGTTGACTATGGCGGGATAACAGATACGCAGTATTTT. Protein sequence: CASSVDYGGITDTQYF.

The chain recombines TRBV29-1 with TRBJ2-3; 8 nucleotides agree with TRBD1. The CDR3 length is 17 residues. Germline assignment: CDR1 SQVTM and CDR2 ANQGSEA. The V and J ends lost 6 bases and 2 bases, in that order; junction bases with no gene match: 16. CDR3 coding DNA: TGCAGCGTGAGAGGGGGACAGGCCCCCGGGGCCACAGATACGCAGTATTTT. Translated, it gives CSVRGGQAPGATDTQYF.

This clonotype was seen many times. This chain joins TRBV30 and TRBJ1-1; D is unresolved. Germline V gene sequence: CDR1 GTSNPN, CDR2 SVGIG (reference sequence). This CDR3 comprises 13 residues. The V end lost 3 bases, the J end lost 4 bases, and 12 bases lay between the germline ends. This CDR3 is CAWSLDRGTEAFF. CDR3 nucleotides: TGTGCCTGGAGCCTTGATCGGGGCACTGAAGCTTTCTTT.

The DNA for the CDR3 is TGTGCCAGCAGCTTGCAGGGAGCTGTAAACACCATATATTTT. It specifies CASSLQGAVNTIYF. The chain links TRBV5-6 to TRBJ1-3, with D possibly matching TRBD1 (5 bases). The CDR3 runs to 14 residues. The germline CDR1 and CDR2 sequences are SGHDT and YYEEEE. V dropped 1 base and J dropped 6 bases, with 11 bases sitting between them.

The rearrangement links TRBV14 to TRBJ1-5; tentative D call: TRBD1 (5 bases). Trimming removed 0 bases at V and 7 bases at J, with 7 bases between. Germline CDR1 reads SGHDN; CDR2 reads FVKESK. The CDR3 contains 13 residues. The CDR3 DNA follows: TGTGCCAGCAGCCAAGAAAGGGGACAGCCCCAGCATTTT. The encoded protein is CASSQERGQPQHF.